The source of this T cell receptor (beta chain) is a study of T cell responses to AZD1222 COVID-19 vaccine. V was shortened by 3 bases and J by 2 bases, with 15 bases between the two germline ends. The CDR3 spans 15 residues. CDR1 and CDR2 from the germline V gene are SGHDT and YYEEEE. Profiling relied on immunoSEQ multiplex PCR, and the TCRdb table lists in-frame clones only, not all of them. The repertoire holds 95,000 to 150,000 clones, with about 90% as singletons. Of note for this clone: Its antigen remains unidentified.

Study-wide points: White British donors predominated, females outnumbered males, and clonal diversity was possibly underestimated. CD4 TCRs associated with vaccination spanned spike, dominating at 160-218 and 743-854. Vaccination with two AZD1222 doses was followed by a rise in Spike-specific TCR breadth and depth. Nearly half of spike-specific TCRs reportedly go after variant regions that carry no mutations.

The source of this sequence is an adult in good health. The chain is built from TRBV5-6 and TRBJ2-7; possibly TRBD2 for D (5 bases). This material consisted of peripheral blood, taken on day 0 of AZD1222 vaccination. The CDR3 loop is CASSSGIDGTYEQYF. The CDR3 DNA reads as TGTGCCAGCAGCTCCGGGATAGACGGTACCTACGAGCAGTACTTC.